This TCR beta chain derives from a study of beta chain features in type 1 diabetes. About this clone: Its specificity is unknown.

Germline values: CDR1 SQVTM, CDR2 ANQGSEA. V lost 4 bases to trimming and J lost 2 bases, with 7 bases between them. CDR3 length: 12 residues. Expressed TCRB transcripts were sequenced because the isolated RNA had all been reverse transcribed beforehand. Naive, central memory and regulatory T cell samples yielded about 4 million reads on average. This table comes from immunoSEQ multiplex PCR, and its TCRdb copy is limited to in-frame clones, with some not included. Of around 300,000 clones in the sample, 8% are singletons; the top ten hold roughly 0.94%. Sorting based on CD45RO/CCR7/CD25/CD127/CD95/CD27 separated CD4+ naive, central memory, regulatory and stem cell-like memory cells. Study-wide findings and caveats: A greater similarity of naive, central memory and Treg TCRB repertoires was seen among patients than among healthy donors. TCRB CDR3s were moderately but significantly shorter in Type 1 diabetes patients in all four CD4+ subsets.

The sample taken for sequencing was central memory CD4+ T cells from blood. This sequence joins TRBV29-1 and TRBJ2-3; D uncertain. This clonotype was obtained from a woman aged 18-29 years in good health. The CDR3 nucleotides are TGCAGCGTTGGAGCAGACACAGATACGCAGTATTTT. Amino acids: CSVGADTDTQYF.